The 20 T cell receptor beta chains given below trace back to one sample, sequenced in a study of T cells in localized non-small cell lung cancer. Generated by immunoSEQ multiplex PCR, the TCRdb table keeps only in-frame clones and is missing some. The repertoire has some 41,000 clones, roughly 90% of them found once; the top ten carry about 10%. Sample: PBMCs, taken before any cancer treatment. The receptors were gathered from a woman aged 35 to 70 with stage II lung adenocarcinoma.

The CDR3 here is CASSESELFTDTQYF. The CDR3, as DNA: TGTGCCAGCAGCGAAAGCGAGTTGTTCACAGATACGCAGTATTTT. V usage is TRBV28 and J usage is TRBJ2-3; D ambiguous. V was pared by 6 bases and J by 2 bases, with 15 bases between. Germline loops: CDR1 MDHEN, CDR2 SYDVKM. The CDR3 consists of 15 residues.

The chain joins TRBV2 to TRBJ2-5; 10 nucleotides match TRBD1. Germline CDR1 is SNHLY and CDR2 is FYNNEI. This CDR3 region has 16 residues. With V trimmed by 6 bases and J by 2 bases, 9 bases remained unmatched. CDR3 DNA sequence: TGTGCCAGCAGAATGGGACAGGGGAAGGTTCAAGAGACCCAGTACTTC. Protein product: CASRMGQGKVQETQYF.

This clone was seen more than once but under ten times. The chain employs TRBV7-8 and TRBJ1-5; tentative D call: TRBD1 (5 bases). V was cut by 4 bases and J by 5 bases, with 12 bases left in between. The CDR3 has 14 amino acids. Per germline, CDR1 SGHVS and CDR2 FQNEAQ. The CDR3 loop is CASSSRVGDQPQHF. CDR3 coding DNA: TGTGCCAGCAGCTCCCGGGTAGGGGATCAGCCCCAGCATTTT.

The CDR3 region has the DNA TGTGCCAGCAGCTTAGGGACCGCCTCCTACGAGCAGTACTTC. Its translation: CASSLGTASYEQYF. The chain is built from TRBV7-9 and TRBJ2-7; D is unresolved. The length of the CDR3 is 14 residues. Trimming took off 1 base at V and 0 bases at J, with 7 bases between the two ends. Germline V CDR1 and CDR2: SEHNR, FQNEAQ (reference sequence).

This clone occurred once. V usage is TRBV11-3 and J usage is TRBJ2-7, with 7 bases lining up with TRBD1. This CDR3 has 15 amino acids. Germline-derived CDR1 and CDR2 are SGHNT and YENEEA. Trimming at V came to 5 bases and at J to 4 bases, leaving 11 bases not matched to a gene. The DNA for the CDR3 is TGTGCCAGCAGCAATAGCCCGGGACAGAGTTACGAGCAGTACTTC. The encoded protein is CASSNSPGQSYEQYF.

In DNA, the CDR3 is TGTGCCAGCAGCACCTTAGCGGGGGGCACAGATACGCAGTATTTT. It translates to CASSTLAGGTDTQYF. V usage is TRBV9 and J usage is TRBJ2-3, with TRBD2 matching 9 bases. The V gene's germline CDR1 is SGDLS and CDR2 YYNGEE. The V gene end was trimmed by 4 bases and the J gene end by 1 base; junction bases not matched to a gene: 4. The CDR3 extends over 15 amino acids.

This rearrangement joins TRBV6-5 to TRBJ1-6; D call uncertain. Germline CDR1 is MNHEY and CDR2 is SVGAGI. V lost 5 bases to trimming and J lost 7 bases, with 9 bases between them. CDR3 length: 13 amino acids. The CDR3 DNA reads TGTGCCAGCAGTCCCTCTCCAAATTCACCCCTCCACTTT. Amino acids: CASSPSPNSPLHF.

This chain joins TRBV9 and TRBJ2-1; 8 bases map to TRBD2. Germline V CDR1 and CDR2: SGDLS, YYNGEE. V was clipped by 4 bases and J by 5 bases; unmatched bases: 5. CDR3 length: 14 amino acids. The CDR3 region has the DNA TGTGCCAGCAGCCGGGCGGGGGGCAACAATGAGCAGTTCTTC. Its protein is CASSRAGGNNEQFF.

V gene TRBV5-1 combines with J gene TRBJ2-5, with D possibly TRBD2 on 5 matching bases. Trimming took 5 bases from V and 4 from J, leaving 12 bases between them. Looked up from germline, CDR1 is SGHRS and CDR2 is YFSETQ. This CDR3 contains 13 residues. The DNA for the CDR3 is TGCGCCAGCAGGGCGGGTCCTTTAGAGACCCAGTACTTC. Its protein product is CASRAGPLETQYF. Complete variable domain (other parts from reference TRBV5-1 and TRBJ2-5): KAGVTQTPRYLIKTRGQQVTLSCSPISGHRSVSWYQQTPGQGLQFLFEYFSETQRNKGNFPGRFSGRQFSNSRSEMNVSTLELGDSALYLCASRAGPLETQYFGPGTRLLVL.

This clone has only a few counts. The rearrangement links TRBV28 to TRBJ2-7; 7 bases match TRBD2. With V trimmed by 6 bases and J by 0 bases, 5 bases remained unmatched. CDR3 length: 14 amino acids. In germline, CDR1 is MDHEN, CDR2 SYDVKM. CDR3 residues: CASSLSGPSYEQYF. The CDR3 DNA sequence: TGTGCCAGCAGCCTTAGCGGGCCCTCCTACGAGCAGTACTTC.

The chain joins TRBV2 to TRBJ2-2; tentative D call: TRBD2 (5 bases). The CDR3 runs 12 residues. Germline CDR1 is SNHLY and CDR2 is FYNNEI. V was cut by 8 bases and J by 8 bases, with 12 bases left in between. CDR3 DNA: TGTGCCAGCCTGACCCCGGGGGGGGAGCTGTTTTTT. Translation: CASLTPGGELFF.

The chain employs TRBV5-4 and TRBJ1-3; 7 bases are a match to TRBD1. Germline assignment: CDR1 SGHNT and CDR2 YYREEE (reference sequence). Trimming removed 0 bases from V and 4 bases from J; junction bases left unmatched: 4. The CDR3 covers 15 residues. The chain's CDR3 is CASSLVGQAGNTIYF. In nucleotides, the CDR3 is TGTGCCAGCAGCTTGGTAGGACAGGCGGGAAACACCATATATTTT.

The CDR3 spells CASSFGPFPSLGFF. The DNA for the CDR3 is TGTGCCAGTAGCTTCGGCCCGTTCCCCTCACTTGGGTTCTTC. The chain is built from TRBV19 and TRBJ2-1; D is unclear. V was cut by 6 bases and J by 15 bases, with 24 bases left in between. CDR3 length: 14 amino acids. Germline loops: CDR1 LNHDA, CDR2 SQIVND (reference sequence).

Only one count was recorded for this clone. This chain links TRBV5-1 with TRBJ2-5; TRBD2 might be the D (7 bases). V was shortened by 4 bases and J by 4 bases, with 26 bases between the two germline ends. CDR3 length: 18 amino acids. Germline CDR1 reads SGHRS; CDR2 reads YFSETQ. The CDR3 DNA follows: TGCGCCAGCAGCATAGAGGGTTTTGGGGGGGCGCGGCGAGAGACCCAGTACTTC. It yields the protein CASSIEGFGGARRETQYF.

CDR3 loop: CASSSPDPGTDTQYF. The CDR3 DNA follows: TGTGCCAGCAGCTCGCCAGATCCAGGGACAGATACGCAGTATTTT. The J gene is TRBJ2-3, the V gene TRBV7-3, with D possibly being TRBD1 (5 bases). Looked up from germline, CDR1 is SGHTA and CDR2 is FQGTGA. Trimming took 4 bases from V and 3 from J, leaving 14 bases between them. The CDR3 covers 15 residues.

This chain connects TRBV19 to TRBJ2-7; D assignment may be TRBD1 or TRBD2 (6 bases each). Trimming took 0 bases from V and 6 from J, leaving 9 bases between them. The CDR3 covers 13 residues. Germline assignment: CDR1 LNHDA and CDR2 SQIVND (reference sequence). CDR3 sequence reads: CASSIDPGAEQYF. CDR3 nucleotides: TGTGCCAGTAGTATAGACCCGGGGGCCGAGCAGTACTTC.

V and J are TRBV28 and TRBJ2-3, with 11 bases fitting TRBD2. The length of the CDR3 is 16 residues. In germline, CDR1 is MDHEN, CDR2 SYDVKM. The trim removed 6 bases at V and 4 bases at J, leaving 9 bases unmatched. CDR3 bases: TGTGCCAGCAGATATAGCGGGGGGGCGGGCGCAGATACGCAGTATTTT. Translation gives CASRYSGGAGADTQYF.

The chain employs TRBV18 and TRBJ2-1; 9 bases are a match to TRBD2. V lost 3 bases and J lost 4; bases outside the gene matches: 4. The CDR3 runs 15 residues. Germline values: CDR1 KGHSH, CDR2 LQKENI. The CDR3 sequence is CASSPPSGIYNEQFF. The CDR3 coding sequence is TGTGCCAGCTCACCTCCTAGCGGGATATACAATGAGCAGTTCTTC.

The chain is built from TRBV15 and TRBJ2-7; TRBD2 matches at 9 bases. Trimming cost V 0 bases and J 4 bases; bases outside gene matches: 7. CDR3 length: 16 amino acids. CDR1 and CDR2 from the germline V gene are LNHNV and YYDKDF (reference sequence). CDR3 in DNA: TGTGCCACCAGCAGAGATCGGGCTAGCGGGGAGTACGAGCAGTACTTC. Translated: CATSRDRASGEYEQYF.

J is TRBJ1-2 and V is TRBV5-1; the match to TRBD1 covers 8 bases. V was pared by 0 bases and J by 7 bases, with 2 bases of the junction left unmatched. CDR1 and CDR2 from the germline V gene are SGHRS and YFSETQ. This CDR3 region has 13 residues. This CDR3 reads CASSLAGGGGYTF. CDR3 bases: TGCGCCAGCAGCTTGGCAGGGGGCGGTGGCTACACCTTC.